This T cell receptor beta chain was sequenced during a study of spatial heterogeneity in lung cancer. Study-level background: Tumor regions showed TCR transcript counts that correlated strongly with a T cell module score from matched bulk RNA-seq. The study's findings and limits: Alpha chain coverage of tumor T cells was estimated at approximately 7%, and beta chain coverage at 12% to 15%. Ubiquitous nonsynonymous mutations were tracked by counts of ubiquitous expanded TCRs, and regional ones by counts of regional expanded TCRs. The study found that expanded intratumoral alpha and beta TCR counts tracked tumor mutation counts.

The length of the CDR3 is 12 residues. V was cut by 5 bases and J by 5 bases, with 9 bases left in between. The germline CDR1 and CDR2 sequences are SGHTA and FQGNSA. TCRdb analysed the 5' RACE reads with MiXCR anew, one entry per CDR3 protein. The table includes about 9,800 distinct CDR3 sequences, about 54% detected once. This clonotype was recorded a few times. The antigen is unknown. Since the library was made to target alpha chains, this beta chain is a stray read and its abundance is not meaningful. The sample's time point: sample taken at primary tumor resection. No cells were sorted before sequencing. The whole RNA sequenced was extracted from tumor, nontumor lung or frozen PBMC.

This receptor was taken from a female donor with early-stage non-small cell lung cancer. Source: lung tumor tissue, taken at surgery. The chain has TRBV7-2 and TRBJ2-5; the D is unclear. The CDR3 here is CASSPSKETQYF. CDR3 nucleotide sequence: TGTGCCAGCAGCCCCTCAAAGGAGACCCAGTACTTC.